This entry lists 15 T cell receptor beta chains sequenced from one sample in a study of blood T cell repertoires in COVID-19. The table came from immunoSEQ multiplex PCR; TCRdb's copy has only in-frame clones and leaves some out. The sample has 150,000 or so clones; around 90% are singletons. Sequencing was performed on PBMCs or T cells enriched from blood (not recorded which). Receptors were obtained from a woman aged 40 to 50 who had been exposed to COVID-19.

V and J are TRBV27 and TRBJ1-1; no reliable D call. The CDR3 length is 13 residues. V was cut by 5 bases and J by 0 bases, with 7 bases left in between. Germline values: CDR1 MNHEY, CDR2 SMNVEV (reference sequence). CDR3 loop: CASSQLMNTEAFF. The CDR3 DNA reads TGTGCCAGCAGTCAACTAATGAACACTGAAGCTTTCTTT.

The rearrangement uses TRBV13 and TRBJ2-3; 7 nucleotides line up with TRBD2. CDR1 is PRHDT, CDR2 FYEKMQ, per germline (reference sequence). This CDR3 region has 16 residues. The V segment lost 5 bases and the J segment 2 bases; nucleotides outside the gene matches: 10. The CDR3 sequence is CASSRGGRGYTDTQYF. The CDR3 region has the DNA TGTGCCAGCAGCCGCGGGGGTCGGGGGTACACAGATACGCAGTATTTT.

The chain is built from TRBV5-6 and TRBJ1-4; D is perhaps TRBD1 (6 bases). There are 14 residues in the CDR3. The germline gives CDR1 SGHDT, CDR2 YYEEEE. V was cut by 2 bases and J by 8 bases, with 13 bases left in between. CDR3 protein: CASSLQGNKEKLFF. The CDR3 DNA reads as TGTGCCAGCAGCTTACAGGGCAACAAGGAAAAACTGTTTTTT.

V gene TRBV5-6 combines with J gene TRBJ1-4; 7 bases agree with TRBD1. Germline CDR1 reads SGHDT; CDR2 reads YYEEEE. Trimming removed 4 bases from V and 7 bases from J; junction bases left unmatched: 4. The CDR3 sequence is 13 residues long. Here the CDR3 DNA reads TGTGCCAGCAGCAGGGGGCTCGGTGAAAAACTGTTTTTT. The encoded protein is CASSRGLGEKLFF.

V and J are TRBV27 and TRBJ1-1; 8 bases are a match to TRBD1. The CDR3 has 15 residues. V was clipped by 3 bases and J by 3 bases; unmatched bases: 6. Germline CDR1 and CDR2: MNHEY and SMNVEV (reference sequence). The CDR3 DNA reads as TGTGCCAGCAGTTTCAGGGGGCCGGGGGACACTGAAGCTTTCTTT. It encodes CASSFRGPGDTEAFF.

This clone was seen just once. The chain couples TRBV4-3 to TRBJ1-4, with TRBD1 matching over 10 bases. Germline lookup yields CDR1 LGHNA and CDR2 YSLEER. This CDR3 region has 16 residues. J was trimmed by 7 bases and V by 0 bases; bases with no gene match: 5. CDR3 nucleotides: TGCGCCAGCAGCCAAGAGACAGGGGGCGGATTTGAAAAACTGTTTTTT. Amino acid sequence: CASSQETGGGFEKLFF.

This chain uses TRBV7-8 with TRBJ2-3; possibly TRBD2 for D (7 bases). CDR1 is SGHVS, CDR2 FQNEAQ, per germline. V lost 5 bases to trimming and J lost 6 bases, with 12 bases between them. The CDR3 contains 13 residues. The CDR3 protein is CASSRRGGDTQYF. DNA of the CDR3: TGTGCCAGCAGCAGAAGGGGGGGGGATACGCAGTATTTT.

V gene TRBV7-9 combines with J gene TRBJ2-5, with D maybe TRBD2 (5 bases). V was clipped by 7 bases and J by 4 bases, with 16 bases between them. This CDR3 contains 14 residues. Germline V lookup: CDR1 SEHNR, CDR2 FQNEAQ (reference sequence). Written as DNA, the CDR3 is TGTGCCAGCACCCTCGGGTCCGCGGGAGAGACCCAGTACTTC. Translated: CASTLGSAGETQYF.

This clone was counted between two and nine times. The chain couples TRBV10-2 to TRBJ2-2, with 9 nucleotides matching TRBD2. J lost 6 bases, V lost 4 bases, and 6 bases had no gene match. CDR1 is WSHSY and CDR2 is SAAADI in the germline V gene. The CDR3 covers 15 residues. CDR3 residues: CASSVTAGGAGELFF. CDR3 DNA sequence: TGCGCCAGCAGTGTTACAGCGGGGGGAGCCGGGGAGCTGTTTTTT.

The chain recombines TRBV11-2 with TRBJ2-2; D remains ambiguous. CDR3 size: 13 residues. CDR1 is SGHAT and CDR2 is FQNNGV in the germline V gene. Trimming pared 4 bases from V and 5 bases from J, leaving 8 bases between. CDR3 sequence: CASSSQRTGELFF. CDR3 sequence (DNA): TGTGCCAGCAGCTCCCAACGGACCGGGGAGCTGTTTTTT.

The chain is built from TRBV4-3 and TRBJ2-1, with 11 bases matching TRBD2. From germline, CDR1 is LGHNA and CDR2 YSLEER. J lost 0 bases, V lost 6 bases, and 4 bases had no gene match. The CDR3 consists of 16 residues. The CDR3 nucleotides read TGCGCCAGCAGTCGTAGCGGGAGGGGCTCCTACAATGAGCAGTTCTTC. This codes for CASSRSGRGSYNEQFF.

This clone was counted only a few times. CDR3 nucleotides: TGCGCCAGCAGCCCCCCATTTACAGGGAACACTGAAGCTTTCTTT. This gives the protein CASSPPFTGNTEAFF. The rearrangement joins TRBV4-1 to TRBJ1-1, with a tentative D call TRBD1 (5 bases). V lost 4 bases, J lost 1 base, and 13 bases lay in between. Germline V gene data show CDR1 as MGHRA and CDR2 as YSYEKL. This CDR3 is built from 15 residues.

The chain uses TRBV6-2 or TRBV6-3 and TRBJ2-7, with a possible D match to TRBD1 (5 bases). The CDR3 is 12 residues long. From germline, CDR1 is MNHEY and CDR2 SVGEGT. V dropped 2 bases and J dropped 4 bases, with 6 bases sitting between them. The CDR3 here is CASSYDSYEQYF. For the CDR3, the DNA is TGTGCCAGCAGTTACGACAGTTACGAGCAGTACTTC.

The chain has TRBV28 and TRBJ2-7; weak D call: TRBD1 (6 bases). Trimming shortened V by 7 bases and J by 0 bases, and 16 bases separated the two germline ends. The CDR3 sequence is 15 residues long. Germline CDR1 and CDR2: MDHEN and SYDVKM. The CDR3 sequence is CASTYLGGTSYEQYF. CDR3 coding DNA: TGTGCCAGCACCTACCTAGGGGGAACCTCCTACGAGCAGTACTTC.

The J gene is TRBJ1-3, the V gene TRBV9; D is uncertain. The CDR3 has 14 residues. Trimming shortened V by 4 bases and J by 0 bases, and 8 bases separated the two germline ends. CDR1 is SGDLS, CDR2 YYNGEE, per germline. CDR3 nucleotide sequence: TGTGCCAGCAGCTCCTATGGCTCTGGAAACACCATATATTTT. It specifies CASSSYGSGNTIYF.